This is a list of T cell receptor beta chains from one sample in a study of post-analysis software for immune sequencing data. TCRdb reprocessed the PCR reads with MiXCR, giving one entry per CDR3 protein. The data show 500,000 to 600,000 distinct CDR3 sequences, with roughly 47% seen just once and approximately 1.7% held by the top ten. Sequencing input: blood. The origin of the receptors is a girl aged 10-17 years with multiple sclerosis. Each CDR3 is given with its conserved first and last residue. D genes are given only for firm matches. The size of a clone is reported for some rows only, either as once, few or many, or as a class for expanded clones.

>TRBJ1-2|-|TRBV29-1|few
TGCAGCGTTGAAAACAACGGCTACACCTTC
CSVENNGYTF
>TRBJ2-1|TRBD2|TRBV12-3/TRBV12-4|-
TGTGCCAGCAGTTTTTTGTTCAGGGAGGGATTAGGGTACAATGAGCAGTTCTTC
CASSFLFREGLGYNEQFF
>TRBJ2-3|-|TRBV6-6|once
TGTGCCAGCAGCTCGCCTAGGGGGGGGTATGATACGCAGTATTTT
CASSSPRGGYDTQYF
>TRBJ2-1|TRBD2|TRBV7-6|-
TGTGCCAGCAGCTCCCGGACTAGCGGGGGGGCCAATGAGCAGTTCTTC
CASSSRTSGGANEQFF
>TRBJ2-5|TRBD2|TRBV5-1|-
TGCGCCAGCAGCTTGGGTTCTAGCGGGAAAGAGACCCAGTACTTC
CASSLGSSGKETQYF
>TRBJ1-1|-|TRBV12-3/TRBV12-4|-
TGTGCCAGCAGTCCGGGACACCAGAACACTGAAGCTTTCTTT
CASSPGHQNTEAFF
>TRBJ2-3|-|TRBV10-3|-
TGTGCCATCAGTGAGTCGACTATCAGCACAGATACGCAGTATTTT
CAISESTISTDTQYF
>TRBJ1-4|-|TRBV6-5|-
TGTGCCAGCAGTTCCTCACTCAGGGTTAATGAAAAACTGTTTTTT
CASSSSLRVNEKLFF
>TRBJ2-1|TRBD1|TRBV12-3/TRBV12-4|-
TGTGCCAGCAGTAGACAGGGGGCGGGAAATGAGCAGTTCTTC
CASSRQGAGNEQFF
>TRBJ1-2|TRBD1|TRBV4-1|-
TGCGCCAGCAGCCAAGATCTTTGGAGGGGGCGATCTAAGGGCTACACCTTC
CASSQDLWRGRSKGYTF
>TRBJ2-7|-|TRBV6-5|few
TGTGCCAGCGGAGGGGGCTCCCACTACGAGCAGTACTTC
CASGGGSHYEQYF
>TRBJ1-4|-|TRBV6-5|few
TGTGCCAGCAGTCAACTTGGGACTAATGAAAAACTGTTTTTT
CASSQLGTNEKLFF
>TRBJ2-5|-|TRBV5-5|few
TGTGCCAGCAGCACTGAGGCACAAGACGAGACCCAGTACTTC
CASSTEAQDETQYF
>TRBJ2-7|TRBD2|TRBV20-1|-
TGCAGTGCTAGAGATCCCCAGCGGGAGGAGGTCGAGCAGTACTTC
CSARDPQREEVEQYF
>TRBJ2-5|-|TRBV4-2|-
TGTGCCAGCAGCCAAGATAAAGCTGGGCCTGGAGAGACCCAGTACTTC
CASSQDKAGPGETQYF
>TRBJ2-3|TRBD2|TRBV6-2/TRBV6-3|-
TGTGCCAGCAGTAACGTGGCGGGAGGGCCGGGCGCAGATACGCAGTATTTT
CASSNVAGGPGADTQYF